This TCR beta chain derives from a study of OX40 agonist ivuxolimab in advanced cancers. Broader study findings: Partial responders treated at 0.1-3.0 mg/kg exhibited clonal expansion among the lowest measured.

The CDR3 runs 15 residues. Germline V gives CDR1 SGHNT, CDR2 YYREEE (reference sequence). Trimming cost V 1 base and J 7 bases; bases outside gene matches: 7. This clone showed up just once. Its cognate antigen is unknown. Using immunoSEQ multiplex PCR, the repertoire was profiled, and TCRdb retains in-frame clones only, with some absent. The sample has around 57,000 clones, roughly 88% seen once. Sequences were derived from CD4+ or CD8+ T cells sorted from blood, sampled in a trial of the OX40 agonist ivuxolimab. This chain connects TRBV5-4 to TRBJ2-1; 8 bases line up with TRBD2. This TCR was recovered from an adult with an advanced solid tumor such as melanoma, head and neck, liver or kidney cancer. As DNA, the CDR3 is TGTGCCAGCAGCTTGCCGGGACTAGTGGGGAATGAGCAGTTCTTC. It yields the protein CASSLPGLVGNEQFF.